These T cell receptor beta chains were read from a single sample in a study of shared clonotypes between healthy human individuals. This table comes from immunoSEQ multiplex PCR, and its TCRdb copy is limited to in-frame clones, with some not included. The sample includes about 680,000 clones, 72% seen only once; the top ten take under 2%. The material sequenced was memory CD4+ T cells sorted from blood. Receptors were obtained from a woman aged 25 to 39 in good health. Each CDR3 is given with its conserved first and last residue. A D gene is named only where the DNA matches it firmly. Rows may omit the clone size; those that give it use once, few, many or a size class.

J gene | D gene | V gene | clone size | CDR3 DNA | CDR3 protein
TRBJ1-3 | NA | TRBV7-8 | NA | TGTGCCAGCAGCAACGGACGGGGACTTTCTGGAAACACCATATATTTT | CASSNGRGLSGNTIYF
TRBJ2-7 | TRBD1 | TRBV7-2 | NA | TGTGCCAGCAGTCACGCTGGGACAGGGGGGATTTACGAGCAGTACTTC | CASSHAGTGGIYEQYF
TRBJ1-1 | TRBD1 | TRBV29-1 | few | TGCAGCGGTAGGAAACCGGGACAGGGGGGTACTGAAGCTTTCTTT | CSGRKPGQGGTEAFF
TRBJ1-2 | NA | TRBV5-1 | NA | TGCGCCAGCAGCTGGGAGGGACAATTCTATGGCTACACCTTC | CASSWEGQFYGYTF
TRBJ2-3 | NA | TRBV4-1 | NA | TGCGCCAGCAGCCAAGGTCGACTAAGCGGGAGCACAGATACGCAGTATTTT | CASSQGRLSGSTDTQYF
TRBJ2-5 | TRBD2 | TRBV28 | NA | TGTGCCAGCAGTTTAAGGTCCCCTTTTGCGGGAGCTTCTGAGACCCAGTACTTC | CASSLRSPFAGASETQYF
TRBJ1-2 | NA | TRBV28 | NA | TGTGCCAGCAGTTCGCAGGGGATCGGAGGCTACACCTTC | CASSSQGIGGYTF
TRBJ2-3 | TRBD2 | TRBV6-6 | NA | TGTGCCAGCAGGACAAGCGGGAGCCAGACAGATACGCAGTATTTT | CASRTSGSQTDTQYF
TRBJ2-1 | NA | TRBV4-1 | NA | TGCGCCAGCAGCCAAAGCGATCGGGGGAACTCCTACAATGAGCAGTTCTTC | CASSQSDRGNSYNEQFF
TRBJ1-1 | NA | TRBV9 | NA | TGTGCCAGCAGCGTAGCGTGGGGATCCACTGAAGCTTTCTTT | CASSVAWGSTEAFF
TRBJ2-5 | NA | TRBV4-1 | NA | TGCGCCAGCAGCCAAGTACGGACGGAAGAGACCCAGTACTTC | CASSQVRTEETQYF
TRBJ2-3 | NA | TRBV5-8 | once | TGTGCCAGCAGCACAGGACTTATCGAGACAGATACGCAGTATTTT | CASSTGLIETDTQYF
TRBJ1-1 | TRBD1 | TRBV30 | NA | TGTGCCTGGAGTCCTGGGACAGGGGCATTAGTGAACACTGAAGCTTTCTTT | CAWSPGTGALVNTEAFF
TRBJ2-7 | TRBD1 | TRBV6-1 | NA | TGTGCCAGCAGTGAAAGCTGGGGACAGGGATACTACTACGAGCAGTACTTC | CASSESWGQGYYYEQYF
TRBJ2-3 | NA | TRBV2 | NA | NA | CASILEVTDTQYF
TRBJ2-3 | NA | TRBV2 | NA | TGTGCCAGCAGTGAGAGGGCGCCTAGCACAGATACGCAGTATTTT | CASSERAPSTDTQYF
TRBJ2-5 | TRBD2 | TRBV5-5 | once | TGTGCCAGCAGCCTTAGACTAGCGGGAGGGGCAGAGACCCAGTACTTC | CASSLRLAGGAETQYF
TRBJ2-3 | TRBD2 | TRBV14 | few | TGTGCCAGCAGCCAACCTGCGGCTAGCGGGAGCCTTCGAAGCGTTACGCAGTATTTT | CASSQPAASGSLRSVTQYF
TRBJ2-7 | TRBD1 | TRBV27 | NA | TGTGCCAGCAGCAACAGGGGCTTCTCCTACGAGCAGTACTTC | CASSNRGFSYEQYF
TRBJ1-5 | TRBD1 | TRBV28 | NA | TGTGCCAGCAGTTCACCAGGGACAGGGGTATTAAGCAGCAATCAGCCCCAGCATTTT | CASSSPGTGVLSSNQPQHF
TRBJ1-4 | TRBD1 | TRBV28 | NA | TGTGCCAGCAGTTTGGGGGGGGACAGGGATTTAAAACTGTTTTTT | CASSLGGDRDLKLFF
TRBJ2-5 | NA | TRBV28 | NA | TGTGCCAGCAGTTTAATCCCGAGGGGACAAGAGACCCAGTACTTC | CASSLIPRGQETQYF
TRBJ2-7 | TRBD2 | TRBV28 | NA | TGTGCCAGCAAGACTCTAGCGGGAGGGACCTACGAGCAGTACTTC | CASKTLAGGTYEQYF
TRBJ2-2 | TRBD2 | TRBV2 | many | TGTGCCAGCAGGGGGGACTATTTGAACACCGGGGAGCTGTTTTTT | CASRGDYLNTGELFF
TRBJ1-3 | NA | TRBV5-5 | NA | TGTGCCAGCAGCTTGCCTATCACAGGGCCTGGAAACACCATATATTTT | CASSLPITGPGNTIYF
TRBJ2-1 | NA | TRBV14 | once | TGTGCCAGCAGCCAAGGAAAGGTTAAGGCACAGTCAGTCTACAATGAGCAGTTCTTC | CASSQGKVKAQSVYNEQFF
TRBJ2-1 | TRBD1 | TRBV5-4 | NA | TGTGCCAGCAGTCTGAGGGGGTTACGGACAGGAGGCTACAATGAGCAGTTCTTC | CASSLRGLRTGGYNEQFF
TRBJ2-7 | NA | TRBV11-1 | few | TGTGCCAGCAGCCCAGGATCAGAAAGCTACGAGCAGTACTTC | CASSPGSESYEQYF
TRBJ2-7 | NA | TRBV28 | NA | TGTGCCAGCAGTTCTCCGGCGGGGCTCTCCTACGAGCAGTACTTC | CASSSPAGLSYEQYF
TRBJ2-5 | NA | TRBV6-4 | NA | TGTGCCAGCAGTTTAGGACGTGGGGAGACCCAGTACTTC | CASSLGRGETQYF
TRBJ2-5 | TRBD1 | TRBV5-8 | NA | TGTGCCAGCAGCTTGGACAGGGGACGGGAGACCCAGTACTTC | CASSLDRGRETQYF
TRBJ2-6 | NA | TRBV19 | NA | TGTGCCAGTACCCCAGACAGCTCTGGGGCCAACGTCCTGACTTTC | CASTPDSSGANVLTF
TRBJ1-1 | NA | TRBV25-1 | NA | TGTGCCAGCAGTGAAGGTCGGGGGACTGGCAACACTGAAGCTTTCTTT | CASSEGRGTGNTEAFF